This entry describes one T cell receptor (beta chain). The sample is drawn from a study of glioma-infiltrating T cells. Using RNA template, CDR3s of TCR alpha and beta were amplified with iRepertoire arm-PCR. Input was about 100-450 ng of tissue mRNA or PBMC total RNA. Via MiXCR, TCRdb re-called the multiplex PCR reads, giving one row per CDR3 protein. The sample includes 160,000 or so distinct CDR3 sequences, more than 35% of them seen just once. This CDR3 has 14 amino acids. Germline loops: CDR1 SNHLY, CDR2 FYNNEI. Trimming left V 2 bases short and J 2 bases short, with 9 bases between. This receptor was identified in a human donor with low-grade glioma or glioblastoma, undergoing nonglioma brain surgery, or in good health (not recorded which). The chain employs TRBV2 and TRBJ2-5; tentative D call: TRBD2 (5 bases). Sequences were obtained from glioma tissue, nonneoplastic brain tissue, or PBMCs (not recorded which). Here the CDR3 DNA reads TGTGCCAGCAGTGAAAGCGGCCTACAAGAGACCCAGTACTTC. It specifies CASSESGLQETQYF.